These 24 T cell receptor beta chains were all obtained from the same sample, sequenced in a study of T cells in Graves' hyperthyroidism and ophthalmopathy. Amplified regions were TCR beta CDR3 sequences from RNA transcripts. Primed by the HTBI set, a first-round RT-PCR was run on the TCR CDR3. TCRdb called the multiplex PCR reads again in MiXCR, with one record for every CDR3 protein. The table has about 640,000 distinct CDR3 sequences, 40% to 55% seen once. Sequencing was carried out using peripheral blood or thyroid tissue (not recorded which). These receptors all come from an adult man with Graves' disease, either hyperthyroidism or ophthalmopathy (not recorded which).

This clonotype occurred many times. The rearrangement uses TRBV15 and TRBJ1-3; tentatively, D is TRBD1 (6 bases). The CDR3 is 15 residues long. Per germline, CDR1 LNHNV and CDR2 YYDKDF (reference sequence). V gave up 0 bases and J gave up 3 bases, with 9 bases separating them. CDR3 bases: TGTGCCACCAGCAGAGATTGGGACATTGGAAACACCATATATTTT. Translated, it gives CATSRDWDIGNTIYF. Based on the CDR3 plus reference TRBV15 and TRBJ1-3, the full variable domain is DAMVIQNPRYQVTQFGKPVTLSCSQTLNHNVMYWYQQKSSQAPKLLFHYYDKDFNNEADTPDNFQSRRPNTSFCFLDIRSPGLGDTAMYLCATSRDWDIGNTIYFGEGSWLTVV.

This clonotype was seen many times. CDR3 amino acids: CASSSTGPEYEQYF. CDR3 nucleotide sequence: TGTGCCAGCAGCTCGACAGGGCCAGAATACGAGCAGTACTTC. The chain links TRBV7-9 to TRBJ2-7; 7 bases map to TRBD1. Germline-derived CDR1 and CDR2 are SEHNR and FQNEAQ (reference sequence). This CDR3 region has 14 residues. V shed 4 bases, J shed 4 bases, and the junction held 7 bases outside the gene matches.

This rearrangement joins TRBV5-1 to TRBJ1-2, with D possibly being TRBD1 (6 bases). Germline CDR1 SGHRS, CDR2 YFSETQ. This CDR3 has 12 residues. V lost 3 bases to trimming and J lost 8 bases, with 11 bases between them. This CDR3 is CASSYTGSGYTF. CDR3 nucleotides: TGCGCCAGCAGCTACACAGGGTCCGGCTACACCTTC.

This clonotype was observed many times. The J gene is TRBJ1-4, the V gene TRBV7-9; no firm D call. The germline gives CDR1 SEHNR, CDR2 FQNEAQ (reference sequence). The ends were cut back, 1 base at V and 7 bases at J, with 13 bases in the middle. The CDR3 totals 15 residues. The CDR3: CASSLVELGGEKLFF. The DNA of the CDR3 is TGTGCCAGCAGCTTAGTGGAGCTGGGCGGTGAAAAACTGTTTTTT.

The chain is built from TRBV7-9 and TRBJ1-2; 7 bases line up with TRBD1. With 2 bases clipped from V and 5 bases from J, the junction kept 5 bases outside the gene matches. CDR3 length: 14 amino acids. The V gene's germline CDR1 is SEHNR and CDR2 FQNEAQ (reference sequence). CDR3 residues: CASSLREQGYGYTF. The CDR3 region has the DNA TGTGCCAGCAGCTTAAGGGAACAGGGGTATGGCTACACCTTC.

With regard to this clonotype: A much larger clone lies a single base off, so this may be a read error. The J gene is TRBJ1-6, the V gene TRBV7-8; D is unresolved. The ends were cut back, 5 bases at V and 9 bases at J, with 14 bases in the middle. Germline CDR1 and CDR2: SGHVS and FQNEAQ. The CDR3 sequence is 14 residues long. The CDR3 sequence is CASSVGAGLSPLHF. In nucleotides, the CDR3 is TGTGCCAGCAGCGTAGGAGCCGGTCTTTCACCCCTCCACTTT.

In its sample, this clonotype was seen a few times. V usage is TRBV13 and J usage is TRBJ2-7, with no clear D. The CDR3 has 13 residues. In germline, CDR1 is PRHDT, CDR2 FYEKMQ (reference sequence). V was pared by 5 bases and J by 6 bases, with 14 bases between. CDR3 in amino acids: CASSLSNGAEQYF. The DNA of the CDR3 is TGTGCCAGCAGCCTCTCGAACGGCGCCGAGCAGTACTTC.

This clonotype was seen more than once but under ten times. The rearrangement links TRBV20-1 to TRBJ1-5; 7 bases fit TRBD1. Germline CDR1 and CDR2: DFQATT and SNEGSKA (reference sequence). J gave up 3 bases and V 4 bases, and 9 bases lay outside the gene matches. This CDR3 is built from 15 residues. The CDR3 DNA sequence: TGCAGTGCTATCGGACAGGAAGGGTTCAATCAGCCCCAGCATTTT. This encodes CSAIGQEGFNQPQHF.

The table lists this clonotype with many counts. The chain has TRBV9 and TRBJ1-5, with no clear D. Between the trimmed V and J ends, which lost 0 bases and 4 bases, there was a span of 5 bases. CDR3 length: 13 amino acids. Germline-derived CDR1 and CDR2 are SGDLS and YYNGEE. The CDR3 spells CASSVADNQPQHF. The CDR3 DNA follows: TGTGCCAGCAGCGTAGCGGATAATCAGCCCCAGCATTTT.

This rearrangement joins TRBV20-1 to TRBJ1-1; no definite D call. This CDR3 region has 15 residues. Germline lookup yields CDR1 DFQATT and CDR2 SNEGSKA (reference sequence). The V end lost 3 bases, the J end lost 1 base, and 15 bases lay between the germline ends. As DNA, the CDR3 is TGCAGTGCTAGCTTGGCGGCGTCGGGGAACACTGAAGCTTTCTTT. This sequence encodes CSASLAASGNTEAFF.

The rearrangement joins TRBV29-1 to TRBJ2-7; D uncertain. Trimming stripped 8 bases from V and 2 bases from J, with 16 bases between. CDR1 SQVTM and CDR2 ANQGSEA come from the germline V gene. This CDR3 contains 13 residues. CDR3 loop: CSSADDATYEQYF. Written as DNA, the CDR3 is TGCAGCTCCGCGGACGACGCCACCTACGAGCAGTACTTC.

In its sample, this clonotype was seen many times. The rearrangement uses TRBV7-9 and TRBJ1-2; D ambiguous. Trimming stripped 4 bases from V and 8 bases from J, with 14 bases between. The length of the CDR3 is 13 residues. Germline CDR1 reads SEHNR; CDR2 reads FQNEAQ (reference sequence). The CDR3 loop is CASSWRTAEGYTF. DNA of the CDR3: TGTGCCAGCAGCTGGAGGACCGCTGAGGGCTACACCTTC. The complete variable domain, with remaining parts taken from reference TRBV7-9 and TRBJ1-2, reads DTGVSQNPRHKITKRGQNVTFRCDPISEHNRLYWYRQTLGQGPEFLTYFQNEAQLEKSRLLSDRFSAERPKGSFSTLEIQRTEQGDSAMYLCASSWRTAEGYTFGSGTRLTVV.

This clonotype was seen a few times. The chain links TRBV13 to TRBJ1-1, with TRBD1 matching 9 bases. Germline values: CDR1 PRHDT, CDR2 FYEKMQ (reference sequence). This CDR3 has 12 residues. Trimming cost V 11 bases and J 2 bases; bases outside gene matches: 3. DNA of the CDR3: TGTGCCGGGGGACAGGGTAACACTGAAGCTTTCTTT. Translation gives CAGGQGNTEAFF.

This chain links TRBV2 with TRBJ1-2, with 8 bases that match TRBD1. The CDR3 length is 16 residues. V lost 8 bases and J lost 1; bases outside the gene matches: 12. Germline CDR1 reads SNHLY; CDR2 reads FYNNEI. For the CDR3, the DNA is TGTGCCAGCCCCCGGGACAGGCCCTTCCTTAACTATGGCTACACCTTC. Translating it yields CASPRDRPFLNYGYTF.

The V and J genes are TRBV12-3 or TRBV12-4 and TRBJ2-7; 11 nucleotides align to TRBD2. V dropped 6 bases and J dropped 2; count of bases not matched to a gene: 12. The CDR3 contains 17 residues. CDR3 nucleotides: TGTGCCAGCAGCACCGTCGGACTAGCGGGTTCGGCCTACGAGCAGTACTTC. This codes for CASSTVGLAGSAYEQYF.

There are a few counts of this clonotype. The chain employs TRBV5-8 and TRBJ1-2; TRBD1 is a possible D gene (5 bases). This CDR3 is built from 13 residues. V gave up 6 bases and J gave up 3 bases, with 12 bases separating them. Germline CDR1 SGHTS, CDR2 YDEGEE. CDR3 DNA sequence: TGTGCCAGCACCTGGGACCGGCACTATGGCTACACCTTC. Encoded protein: CASTWDRHYGYTF.

Ten or more counts support this clonotype. The chain couples TRBV7-9 to TRBJ1-2, with 9 bases that match TRBD1. CDR1 and CDR2 (germline): SEHNR, FQNEAQ (reference sequence). The CDR3 has 15 amino acids. V lost 5 bases, J lost 2 bases, and 6 bases stayed unmatched. The CDR3 DNA reads as TGTGCCAGCAGCGCCCCGGGACAGGGAAACTATGGCTACACCTTC. Translated, it gives CASSAPGQGNYGYTF.

The chain employs TRBV19 and TRBJ1-2; tentatively, D is TRBD1 (5 bases). The ends were cut back, 4 bases at V and 4 bases at J, with 13 bases in the middle. Germline V CDR1 and CDR2: LNHDA, SQIVND (reference sequence). This CDR3 comprises 14 residues. CDR3: CASSTPGTLYGYTF. For the CDR3, the DNA is TGTGCCAGTAGTACGCCGGGGACCCTCTATGGCTACACCTTC.

This chain joins TRBV29-1 and TRBJ1-2; TRBD1 aligns across 9 bases. Germline lookup yields CDR1 SQVTM and CDR2 ANQGSEA. The CDR3 has 12 residues. Trimming at V came to 5 bases and at J to 6 bases, leaving 4 bases not matched to a gene. CDR3 sequence (DNA): TGCAGCGTTACAGGGGGCGGAGATGGCTACACCTTC. It translates to CSVTGGGDGYTF.

In this sample, this clonotype turned up once. Sequence at one end of the junction differs from germline and may be a read error. This chain links TRBV10-3 with TRBJ1-1, with TRBD1 identical over 7 bases. Germline loops: CDR1 ENHRY, CDR2 SYGVKD. There are 13 residues in the CDR3. For the CDR3, the DNA is TGTGCCATCGAGGGGGCCGTGAACACTGAAGCTTCCTTT. Encoded protein: CAIEGAVNTEASF.

Ten or more counts support this clonotype. The CDR3 protein is CASSLSGENYGYTF. CDR3 DNA sequence: TGTGCCAGCAGCTTATCTGGGGAGAACTATGGCTACACCTTC. The chain has TRBV7-9 and TRBJ1-2; D unresolved. Germline V gene data show CDR1 as SEHNR and CDR2 as FQNEAQ (reference sequence). This CDR3 region has 14 residues. The V gene lost 2 bases and the J gene lost 2 bases, with 9 bases spanning the gap.

The chain recombines TRBV25-1 with TRBJ1-6; a weak D match, TRBD1 (5 bases). Germline V lookup: CDR1 MGHDK, CDR2 SYGVNS. This CDR3 region has 18 residues. V lost 6 bases to trimming and J lost 0 bases, with 18 bases between them. Here the CDR3 DNA reads TGTGCCAGCAGCAAGGACACTCGCCGGGGCTCCTATAATTCACCCCTCCACTTT. Translated, it gives CASSKDTRRGSYNSPLHF. Complete variable domain (other parts from reference TRBV25-1 and TRBJ1-6): EADIYQTPRYLVIGTGKKITLECSQTMGHDKMYWYQQDPGMELHLIHYSYGVNSTEKGDLSSESTVSRIRTEHFPLTLESARPSHTSQYLCASSKDTRRGSYNSPLHFGNGTRLTVT.

The chain uses TRBV12-3 or TRBV12-4 and TRBJ1-4; 10 positions agree with TRBD1. The CDR3 has 15 amino acids. The V segment lost 3 bases and the J segment 5 bases; nucleotides outside the gene matches: 3. The CDR3 loop is CASSFRGQGNEKLFF. CDR3 bases: TGTGCCAGCAGTTTCCGGGGACAGGGGAATGAAAAACTGTTTTTT.

As concerns this clonotype: A single base separates this from a much larger clone, so it may be a read error. This chain connects TRBV2 to TRBJ2-2, with D unclear. Trimming left V 3 bases short and J 6 bases short, with 5 bases between. This CDR3 is built from 12 residues. Per germline, CDR1 SNHLY and CDR2 FYNNEI. The CDR3 spells CASSDVAGELFF. CDR3 nucleotide sequence: TGTGCCAGCAGTGACGTTGCCGGGGAGCTGTTTTTT.